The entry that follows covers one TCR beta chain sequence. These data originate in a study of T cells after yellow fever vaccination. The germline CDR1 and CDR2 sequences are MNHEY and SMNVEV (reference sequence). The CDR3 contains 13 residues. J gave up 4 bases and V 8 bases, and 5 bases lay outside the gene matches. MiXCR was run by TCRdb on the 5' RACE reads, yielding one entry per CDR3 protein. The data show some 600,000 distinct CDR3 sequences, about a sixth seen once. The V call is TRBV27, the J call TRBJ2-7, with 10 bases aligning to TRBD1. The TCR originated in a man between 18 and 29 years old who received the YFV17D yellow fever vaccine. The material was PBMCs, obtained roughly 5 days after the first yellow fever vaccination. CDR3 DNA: TGTGCCAGCGCTGGACAGGGGGGATACGAGCAGTACTTC. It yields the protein CASAGQGGYEQYF.